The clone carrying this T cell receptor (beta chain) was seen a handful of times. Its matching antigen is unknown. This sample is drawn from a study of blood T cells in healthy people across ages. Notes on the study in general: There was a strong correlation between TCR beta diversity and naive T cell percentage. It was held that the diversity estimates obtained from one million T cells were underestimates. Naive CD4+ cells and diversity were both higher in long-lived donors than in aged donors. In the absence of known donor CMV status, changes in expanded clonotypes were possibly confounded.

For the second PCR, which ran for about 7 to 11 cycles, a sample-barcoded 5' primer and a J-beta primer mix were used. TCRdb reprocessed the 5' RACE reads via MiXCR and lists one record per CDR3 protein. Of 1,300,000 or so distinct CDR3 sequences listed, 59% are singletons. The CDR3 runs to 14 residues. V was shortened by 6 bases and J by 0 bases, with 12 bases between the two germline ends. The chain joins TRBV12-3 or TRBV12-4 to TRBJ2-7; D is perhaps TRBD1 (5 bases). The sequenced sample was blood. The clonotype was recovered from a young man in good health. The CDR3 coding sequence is TGTGCCAGCAGCCCAGGGTCGAGCTCCTACGAGCAGTACTTC. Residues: CASSPGSSSYEQYF.